This T cell receptor (beta chain) comes out of a study of T cell changes during pregnancy in multiple sclerosis. Germline CDR1 reads MDHEN; CDR2 reads SYDVKM. This CDR3 has 12 residues. Trimming cost V 7 bases and J 4 bases, with 10 bases left between them. The table came from immunoSEQ multiplex PCR; TCRdb's copy has only in-frame clones and leaves some out. The sample contains tens of thousands of clones, around 90% of which appear only once. The origin of this receptor is a female donor with multiple sclerosis, enrolled in a pregnancy study. The starting material was CD4+ T cells from peripheral blood mononuclear cells, obtained in the second trimester of pregnancy. This sequence joins TRBV28 and TRBJ1-1, with a possible D match to TRBD1 (5 bases). The CDR3 loop reads CASNQGVTEAFF. In nucleotides, the CDR3 is TGTGCCAGCAACCAGGGTGTCACTGAAGCTTTCTTT.